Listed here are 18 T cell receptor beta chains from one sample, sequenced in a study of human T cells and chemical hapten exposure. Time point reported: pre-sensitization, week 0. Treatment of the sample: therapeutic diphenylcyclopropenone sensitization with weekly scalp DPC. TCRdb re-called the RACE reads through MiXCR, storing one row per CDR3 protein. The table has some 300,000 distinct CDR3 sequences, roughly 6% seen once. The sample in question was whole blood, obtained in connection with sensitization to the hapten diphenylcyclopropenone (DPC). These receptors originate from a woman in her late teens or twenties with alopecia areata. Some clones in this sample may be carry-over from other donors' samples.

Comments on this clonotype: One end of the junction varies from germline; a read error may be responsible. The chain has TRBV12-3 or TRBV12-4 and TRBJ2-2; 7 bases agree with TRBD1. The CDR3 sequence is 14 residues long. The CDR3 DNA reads TGTGCCAGCAAAAGGGGGCCCGACACCGGGGTGCTGTTTTTT. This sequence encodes CASKRGPDTGVLFF.

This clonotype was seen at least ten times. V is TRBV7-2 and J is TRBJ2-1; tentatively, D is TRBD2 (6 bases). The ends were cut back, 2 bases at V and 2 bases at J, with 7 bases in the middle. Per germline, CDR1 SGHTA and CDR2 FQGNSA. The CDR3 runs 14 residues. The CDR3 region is CASSLWGAYNEQFF. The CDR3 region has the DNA TGTGCCAGCAGCTTATGGGGGGCCTACAATGAGCAGTTCTTC.

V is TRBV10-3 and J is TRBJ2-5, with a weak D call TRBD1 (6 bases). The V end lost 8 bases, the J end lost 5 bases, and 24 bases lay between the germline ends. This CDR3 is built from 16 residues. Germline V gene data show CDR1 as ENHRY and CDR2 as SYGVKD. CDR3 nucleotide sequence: TGTGCCATCTCCCCTGGATTGCGGCAGGGGCCGGAGACCCAGTACTTC. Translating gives CAISPGLRQGPETQYF.

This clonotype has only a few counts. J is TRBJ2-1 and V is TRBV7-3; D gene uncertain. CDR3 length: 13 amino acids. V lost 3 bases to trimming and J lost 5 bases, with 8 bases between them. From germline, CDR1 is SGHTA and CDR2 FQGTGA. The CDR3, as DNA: TGTGCCAGCAGCTTTCACCAGAACAATGAGCAGTTCTTC. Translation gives CASSFHQNNEQFF.

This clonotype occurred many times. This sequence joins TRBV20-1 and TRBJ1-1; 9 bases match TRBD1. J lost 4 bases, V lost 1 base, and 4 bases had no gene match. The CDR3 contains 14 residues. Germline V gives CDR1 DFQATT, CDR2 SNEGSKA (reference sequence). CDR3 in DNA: TGCAGTGCTAGAGGGACAGGGGAAGGCACTGAAGCTTTCTTT. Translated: CSARGTGEGTEAFF.

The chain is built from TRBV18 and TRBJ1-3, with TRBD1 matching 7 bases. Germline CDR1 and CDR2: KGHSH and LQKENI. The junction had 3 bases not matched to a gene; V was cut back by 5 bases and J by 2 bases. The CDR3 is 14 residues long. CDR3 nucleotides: TGTGCCAGCTCAACCGGGACAGCTGGAAACACCATATATTTT. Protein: CASSTGTAGNTIYF.

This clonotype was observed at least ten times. The CDR3 region is CASSTGDTQYF. The CDR3, as DNA: TGTGCCAGCAGCACAGGGGATACGCAGTATTTT. The V call is TRBV6-2 or TRBV6-3, the J call TRBJ2-3, with D possibly TRBD1 on 6 matching bases. In germline, CDR1 is MNHEY, CDR2 SVGEGT. The CDR3 runs to 11 residues. V lost 6 bases and J 6 bases, leaving 7 bases between the germline ends.

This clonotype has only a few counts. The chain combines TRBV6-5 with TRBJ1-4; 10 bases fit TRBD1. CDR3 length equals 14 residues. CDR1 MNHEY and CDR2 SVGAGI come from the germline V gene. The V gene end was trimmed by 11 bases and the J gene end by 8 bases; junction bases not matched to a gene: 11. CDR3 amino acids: CARKGGTGEEKLFF. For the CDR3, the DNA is TGTGCCCGTAAGGGGGGGACAGGGGAAGAAAAACTGTTTTTT.

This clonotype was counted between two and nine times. CDR3 in DNA: TGCGCCAGCAGCCCGACGGTGGACCGACGGGGAAAATCCTACGAGCAGTACTTC. This sequence encodes CASSPTVDRRGKSYEQYF. The V gene is TRBV4-3, the J gene TRBJ2-7, with D perhaps TRBD2 (5 bases). The CDR3 spans 18 residues. Trimming took off 4 bases at V and 1 base at J, with 23 bases between the two ends. The V gene's germline CDR1 is LGHNA and CDR2 YSLEER.

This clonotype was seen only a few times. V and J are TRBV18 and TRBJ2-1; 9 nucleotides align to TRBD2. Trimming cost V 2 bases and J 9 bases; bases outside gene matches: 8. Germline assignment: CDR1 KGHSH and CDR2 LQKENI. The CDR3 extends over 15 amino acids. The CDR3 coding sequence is TGTGCCAGCTCACCAGGTTCGGGACTAGCATTTGAGCAGTTCTTC. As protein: CASSPGSGLAFEQFF.

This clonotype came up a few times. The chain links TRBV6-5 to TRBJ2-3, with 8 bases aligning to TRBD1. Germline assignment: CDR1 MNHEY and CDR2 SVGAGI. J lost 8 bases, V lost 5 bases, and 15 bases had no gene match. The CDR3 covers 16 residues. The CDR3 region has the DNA TGTGCCAGCAGTCCAAATGGACAGGGAATCCTCGGTACGCAGTATTTT. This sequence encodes CASSPNGQGILGTQYF.

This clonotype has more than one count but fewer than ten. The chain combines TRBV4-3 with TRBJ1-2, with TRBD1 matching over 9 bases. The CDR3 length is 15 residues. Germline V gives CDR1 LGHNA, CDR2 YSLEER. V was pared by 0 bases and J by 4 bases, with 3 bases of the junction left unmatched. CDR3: CASSQEHRGPYGYTF. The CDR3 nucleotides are TGCGCCAGCAGCCAAGAACACAGGGGGCCCTATGGCTACACCTTC.

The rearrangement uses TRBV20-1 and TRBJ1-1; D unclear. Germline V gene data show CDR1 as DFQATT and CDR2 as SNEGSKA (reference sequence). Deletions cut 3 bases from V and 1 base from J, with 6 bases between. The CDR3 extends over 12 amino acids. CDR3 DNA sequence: TGCAGTGCTAGTGCGGGGAACACTGAAGCTTTCTTT. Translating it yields CSASAGNTEAFF.

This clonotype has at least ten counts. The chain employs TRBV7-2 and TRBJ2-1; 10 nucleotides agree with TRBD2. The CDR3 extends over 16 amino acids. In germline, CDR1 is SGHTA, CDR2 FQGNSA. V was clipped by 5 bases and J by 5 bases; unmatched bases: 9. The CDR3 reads CASSPHSSGGHNEQFF. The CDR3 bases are TGTGCCAGCAGCCCTCACTCTAGCGGGGGCCACAATGAGCAGTTCTTC. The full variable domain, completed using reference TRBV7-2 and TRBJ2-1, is GAGVSQSPSNKVTEKGKDVELRCDPISGHTALYWYRQSLGQGLEFLIYFQGNSAPDKSGLPSDRFSAERTGGSVSTLTIQRTQQEDSAVYLCASSPHSSGGHNEQFFGPGTRLTVL.

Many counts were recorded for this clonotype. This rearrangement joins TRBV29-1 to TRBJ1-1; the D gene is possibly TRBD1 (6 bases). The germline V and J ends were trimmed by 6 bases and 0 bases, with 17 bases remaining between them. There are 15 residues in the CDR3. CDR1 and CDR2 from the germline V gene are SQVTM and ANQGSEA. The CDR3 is CSVLRQAVMNTEAFF. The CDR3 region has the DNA TGCAGCGTCCTCCGACAGGCCGTCATGAACACTGAAGCTTTCTTT.

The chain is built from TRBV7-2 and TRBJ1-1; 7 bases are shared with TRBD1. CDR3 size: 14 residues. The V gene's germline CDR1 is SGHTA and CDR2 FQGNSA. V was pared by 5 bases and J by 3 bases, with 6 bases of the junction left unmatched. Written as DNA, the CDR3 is TGTGCCAGCAGCCAACAGGGGATGGACACTGAAGCTTTCTTT. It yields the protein CASSQQGMDTEAFF.

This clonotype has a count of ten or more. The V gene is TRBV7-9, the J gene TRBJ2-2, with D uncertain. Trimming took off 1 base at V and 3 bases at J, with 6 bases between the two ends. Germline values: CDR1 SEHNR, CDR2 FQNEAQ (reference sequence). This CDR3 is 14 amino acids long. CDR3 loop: CASSLGEYTGELFF. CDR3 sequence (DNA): TGTGCCAGCAGCTTAGGGGAATACACCGGGGAGCTGTTTTTT.

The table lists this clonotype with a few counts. The CDR3, as DNA: TGTGCCAGCAGCTTAAAAGCGCTAGGTGGCCCTCTCACAGATACGCAGTATTTT. Its protein product is CASSLKALGGPLTDTQYF. The rearrangement joins TRBV7-2 to TRBJ2-3; D remains ambiguous. The CDR3 loop spans 18 amino acids. CDR1 and CDR2 (germline): SGHTA, FQGNSA. V was clipped by 2 bases and J by 2 bases, with 20 bases between them.